The 28 T cell receptor beta chains below come from one sample, sequenced in a study of blood T cell repertoires in COVID-19. This table comes from immunoSEQ multiplex PCR, and its TCRdb copy is limited to in-frame clones, with some not included. This sample has 150,000 to 200,000 clones, with around nine tenths found just once. Sequenced input: peripheral blood. Source of these receptors: a man aged 55 to 70 with active or convalescent COVID-19.

V gene TRBV6-6 combines with J gene TRBJ2-7; a possible D gene is TRBD2 (7 bases). V lost 11 bases and J lost 5, with 19 bases in between. The CDR3 extends over 13 amino acids. Germline V gives CDR1 MNHNY, CDR2 SVGAGI (reference sequence). CDR3 loop: CAATGGARNEQYF. In nucleotides, the CDR3 is TGTGCCGCCACTGGGGGGGCGAGGAACGAGCAGTACTTC.

Notes on this clone: An end of the junction differs from the germline gene, which may be a read error. The V and J genes are TRBV2 and TRBJ2-3, with 9 bases aligning to TRBD2. The CDR3 sequence is 15 residues long. Germline V CDR1 and CDR2: SNHLY, FYNNEI. The CDR3 is CVSGYSGGPTDTQYF. The CDR3, as DNA: TGTGTCAGCGGATATAGCGGGGGACCCACAGATACGCAGTATTTT.

The genes are TRBV27 and TRBJ2-7, with 8 bases aligning to TRBD1. V was clipped by 3 bases and J by 4 bases; unmatched bases: 8. Germline CDR1 is MNHEY and CDR2 is SMNVEV (reference sequence). The CDR3 covers 15 residues. The CDR3 sequence is CASSFRQGRPYEQYF. CDR3 nucleotides: TGTGCCAGCAGTTTTCGACAGGGGCGCCCTTACGAGCAGTACTTC.

The chain couples TRBV7-9 to TRBJ2-7; 7 bases line up with TRBD2. Germline V CDR1 and CDR2: SEHNR, FQNEAQ (reference sequence). The CDR3 loop spans 15 amino acids. V shed 5 bases, J shed 6 bases, and the junction held 13 bases outside the gene matches. The DNA of the CDR3 is TGTGCCAGCAGCCCCAGGATGGGGGGGGGTGGCGAGCAGTACTTC. Amino acids: CASSPRMGGGGEQYF.

Here the CDR3 DNA reads TGTGCCAGCAGTGCTCGGACTAGCGGCACAGATACGCAGTATTTT. It is translated as CASSARTSGTDTQYF. This chain connects TRBV2 to TRBJ2-3, with 9 bases identical to TRBD2. This CDR3 spans 15 amino acids. CDR1 and CDR2 (germline): SNHLY, FYNNEI. Trimming removed 4 bases from V and 1 base from J; junction bases left unmatched: 3. The full variable domain, completed using reference TRBV2 and TRBJ2-3, is EPEVTQTPSHQVTQMGQEVILRCVPISNHLYFYWYRQILGQKVEFLVSFYNNEISEKSEIFDDQFSVERPDGSNFTLKIRSTKLEDSAMYFCASSARTSGTDTQYFGPGTRLTVL.

The chain links TRBV10-3 to TRBJ1-2; a weak D match, TRBD1 (5 bases). Germline V lookup: CDR1 ENHRY, CDR2 SYGVKD. Trimming shortened V by 2 bases and J by 4 bases, and 14 bases separated the two germline ends. The CDR3 covers 15 residues. CDR3 nucleotide sequence: TGTGCCATCAGTGAGCTTGTCCCAGGGCCCTATGGCTACACCTTC. Translated: CAISELVPGPYGYTF.

In DNA form, the CDR3 reads TGTGCCAGCAGCACCGGGACAAGCCCCAATCAGCCCCAGCATTTT. Its translation: CASSTGTSPNQPQHF. The chain couples TRBV7-9 to TRBJ1-5; D might be TRBD1 (6 bases). The CDR3 has 15 residues. The germline CDR1 and CDR2 sequences are SEHNR and FQNEAQ (reference sequence). V was pared by 5 bases and J by 3 bases, with 14 bases between.

V gene TRBV18 combines with J gene TRBJ1-3; possibly TRBD1 for D (6 bases). CDR3 length: 13 residues. The germline gives CDR1 KGHSH, CDR2 LQKENI. Deletions cut 6 bases from V and 4 bases from J, with 10 bases between. This CDR3 is CASSRDKGNTIYF. The CDR3 DNA sequence: TGTGCCAGCTCCCGGGACAAAGGAAACACCATATATTTT.

The chain employs TRBV19 and TRBJ1-1, with 9 bases that match TRBD1. The V gene's germline CDR1 is LNHDA and CDR2 SQIVND (reference sequence). V gave up 1 base and J gave up 1 base; unmatched junction bases: 7. The CDR3 runs to 17 residues. CDR3 DNA: TGTGCCAGTAGTATAGGGGACAGGGACCTGGCGAACACTGAAGCTTTCTTT. As protein: CASSIGDRDLANTEAFF. Based on the CDR3 plus reference TRBV19 and TRBJ1-1, the full variable domain is DGGITQSPKYLFRKEGQNVTLSCEQNLNHDAMYWYRQDPGQGLRLIYYSQIVNDFQKGDIAEGYSVSREKKESFPLTVTSAQKNPTAFYLCASSIGDRDLANTEAFFGQGTRLTVV.

V and J are TRBV2 and TRBJ1-1, with 8 bases matching TRBD1. Germline V gives CDR1 SNHLY, CDR2 FYNNEI. The ends lost 7 bases at V and 0 bases at J; junction bases unmatched: 4. The CDR3 length is 14 residues. Here the CDR3 DNA reads TGTGCCAGCACTTTGACAGGGGTGAACACTGAAGCTTTCTTT. Its protein is CASTLTGVNTEAFF.

The rearrangement uses TRBV5-6 and TRBJ2-1; D possibly corresponds to TRBD2 (5 bases). V lost 4 bases and J 7 bases, leaving 12 bases between the germline ends. This CDR3 is built from 13 residues. Germline assignment: CDR1 SGHDT and CDR2 YYEEEE. As DNA, the CDR3 is TGTGCCAGCAGCCTCCCGACGGGAAATGAGCAGTTCTTC. Residues: CASSLPTGNEQFF.

The CDR3 nucleotides are TGTGCCATCAGTGAGAGGGGTTCTAGCTCCTACGAGCAGTACTTC. Protein: CAISERGSSSYEQYF. This rearrangement joins TRBV10-3 to TRBJ2-7, with D maybe TRBD1 (5 bases). CDR3 length: 15 residues. Germline loops: CDR1 ENHRY, CDR2 SYGVKD. With 2 bases removed from V and 0 bases from J, the gap between germline ends came to 11 bases.

The chain employs TRBV7-9 and TRBJ2-3, with D perhaps matching TRBD2 (7 bases). Looked up from germline, CDR1 is SEHNR and CDR2 is FQNEAQ (reference sequence). V was cut by 2 bases and J by 4 bases, with 13 bases left in between. This CDR3 spans 15 amino acids. In nucleotides, the CDR3 is TGTGCCAGCAGCTTATTAGGGGGGGTGGCAGATACGCAGTATTTT. This encodes CASSLLGGVADTQYF.

This chain joins TRBV5-4 and TRBJ2-5; 8 bases map to TRBD1. Per germline, CDR1 SGHNT and CDR2 YYREEE (reference sequence). CDR3 size: 15 residues. After removal of 4 bases from V and 1 base from J, the junction contained 6 bases not matched to a gene. For the CDR3, the DNA is TGTGCCAGCAGCCCAGGGGGCGCATTCCAAGAGACCCAGTACTTC. The encoded protein is CASSPGGAFQETQYF.

This chain connects TRBV25-1 to TRBJ1-6; 8 bases match TRBD1. J gave up 13 bases and V 6 bases, and 11 bases lay outside the gene matches. This CDR3 has 14 residues. CDR1 and CDR2 (germline): MGHDK, SYGVNS. In nucleotides, the CDR3 is TGTGCCAGCAGCCCGGGACAGGCCCCGAGTCCCCTCCACTTT. Amino acids: CASSPGQAPSPLHF.

The chain links TRBV11-2 to TRBJ2-3; 7 bases align to TRBD1. Germline lookup yields CDR1 SGHAT and CDR2 FQNNGV. V was pared by 4 bases and J by 2 bases, with 9 bases of the junction left unmatched. The CDR3 extends over 16 amino acids. The CDR3 coding sequence is TGTGCCAGCAGCTCACAGGGGTCCGCACACACAGATACGCAGTATTTT. This encodes CASSSQGSAHTDTQYF. Drawing the rest from reference TRBV11-2 and TRBJ2-3, the complete variable domain is EAGVAQSPRYKIIEKRQSVAFWCNPISGHATLYWYQQILGQGPKLLIQFQNNGVVDDSQLPKDRFSAERLKGVDSTLKIQPAKLEDSAVYLCASSSQGSAHTDTQYFGPGTRLTVL.

The J gene is TRBJ2-2, the V gene TRBV4-2; 7 bases agree with TRBD1. V shed 3 bases and J 0 bases; nucleotides not matched to a gene: 7. Per the germline V gene, CDR1 is LGHNA and CDR2 is YNFKEQ. This CDR3 comprises 17 residues. CDR3 region: CASSQWTGDSNTGELFF. The DNA of the CDR3 is TGTGCCAGCAGCCAGTGGACAGGAGATTCGAACACCGGGGAGCTGTTTTTT.

This chain links TRBV15 with TRBJ1-3; no definite D call. V lost 1 base and J 2 bases, leaving 15 bases between the germline ends. This CDR3 region has 17 residues. CDR1 is LNHNV, CDR2 YYDKDF, per germline (reference sequence). The CDR3 coding sequence is TGTGCCACCAGCAGAGTCCAAGGATCCGGGACTGGAAACACCATATATTTT. It specifies CATSRVQGSGTGNTIYF.

The chain joins TRBV7-9 to TRBJ2-1; D not certain. Germline V gives CDR1 SEHNR, CDR2 FQNEAQ (reference sequence). Trimming took 3 bases from V and 0 from J, leaving 9 bases between them. This CDR3 has 15 residues. CDR3 sequence: CASSLNSGSYNEQFF. CDR3 coding DNA: TGTGCCAGCAGCTTGAATAGTGGCTCCTACAATGAGCAGTTCTTC.

This chain links TRBV4-1 with TRBJ2-3; 13 bases are a match to TRBD2. Germline CDR1 MGHRA, CDR2 YSYEKL. The length of the CDR3 is 17 residues. The ends lost 1 base at V and 7 bases at J; junction bases unmatched: 8. In DNA form, the CDR3 reads TGCGCCAGCAGCCAAGTCCCGGGACTAGCGGGGATCCATACGCAGTATTTT. This gives the protein CASSQVPGLAGIHTQYF.

The V and J genes are TRBV11-3 and TRBJ2-3, with 10 bases aligning to TRBD2. Germline CDR1 reads SGHNT; CDR2 reads YENEEA. V dropped 2 bases and J dropped 4; count of bases not matched to a gene: 6. The length of the CDR3 is 16 residues. The CDR3 nucleotides are TGTGCCAGCAGCTTAAGTCTAGCGGGGGATGCAGATACGCAGTATTTT. Translated, it gives CASSLSLAGDADTQYF.

The chain recombines TRBV6-5 with TRBJ1-6; D is ambiguous. Looked up from germline, CDR1 is MNHEY and CDR2 is SVGAGI. V was shortened by 8 bases and J by 9 bases, with 14 bases between the two germline ends. The CDR3 runs 13 residues. The CDR3, as DNA: TGTGCCAGCCGAGGAGGGCGCGGTTCACCCCTCCACTTT. It specifies CASRGGRGSPLHF.

V usage is TRBV4-2 and J usage is TRBJ1-2; D perhaps matches TRBD1 (6 bases). The CDR3 extends over 15 amino acids. Germline loops: CDR1 LGHNA, CDR2 YNFKEQ. V lost 0 bases to trimming and J lost 5 bases, with 13 bases between them. The CDR3 sequence is CASSQDHGQTYGYTF. CDR3 nucleotide sequence: TGTGCCAGCAGCCAAGATCACGGACAGACGTATGGCTACACCTTC.

The gene calls are TRBV5-1 and TRBJ1-4; the match to TRBD1 covers 7 bases. The V segment lost 2 bases and the J segment 5 bases; nucleotides outside the gene matches: 3. Germline V lookup: CDR1 SGHRS, CDR2 YFSETQ. CDR3 length: 14 residues. CDR3: CASSFGQVNEKLFF. The DNA of the CDR3 is TGCGCCAGCAGCTTTGGACAGGTGAATGAAAAACTGTTTTTT.

V and J are TRBV7-9 and TRBJ1-4; TRBD1 matches at 8 bases. CDR1 is SEHNR, CDR2 FQNEAQ, per germline (reference sequence). V lost 1 base, J lost 5 bases, and 6 bases stayed unmatched. The CDR3 consists of 16 residues. The DNA for the CDR3 is TGTGCCAGCAGCTTAGGACAGGGGATAACAAATGAAAAACTGTTTTTT. It encodes CASSLGQGITNEKLFF.

The V call is TRBV18, the J call TRBJ2-6, with 11 bases identical to TRBD2. The CDR3 has 20 amino acids. Germline CDR1 reads KGHSH; CDR2 reads LQKENI. J lost 1 base, V lost 6 bases, and 14 bases had no gene match. The CDR3: CASSLKGTSGYFSGANVLTF. CDR3 nucleotides: TGTGCCAGCTCCCTGAAGGGGACTAGCGGATATTTTTCTGGGGCCAACGTCCTGACTTTC.

The CDR3 bases are TGTGCCAGCAGCCGCCTCCCATTGGGCCCGGGGGGAGATACGCAGTATTTT. It translates to CASSRLPLGPGGDTQYF. V usage is TRBV7-2 and J usage is TRBJ2-3, with TRBD2 identical over 7 bases. This CDR3 is built from 17 residues. Germline V lookup: CDR1 SGHTA, CDR2 FQGNSA. With V trimmed by 5 bases and J by 5 bases, 16 bases remained unmatched.

This sequence joins TRBV21-1 and TRBJ1-2; the table's D gene call, TRBD1, was not cross checked with the DNA. TRBV21-1 is a recognized pseudogene. The CDR3 has 14 amino acids. The CDR3 is CASSKEPGPCGYTF. The CDR3 DNA is TGTGCCAGCAGCAAAGAGCCAGGGCCCTGTGGCTACACCTTC.